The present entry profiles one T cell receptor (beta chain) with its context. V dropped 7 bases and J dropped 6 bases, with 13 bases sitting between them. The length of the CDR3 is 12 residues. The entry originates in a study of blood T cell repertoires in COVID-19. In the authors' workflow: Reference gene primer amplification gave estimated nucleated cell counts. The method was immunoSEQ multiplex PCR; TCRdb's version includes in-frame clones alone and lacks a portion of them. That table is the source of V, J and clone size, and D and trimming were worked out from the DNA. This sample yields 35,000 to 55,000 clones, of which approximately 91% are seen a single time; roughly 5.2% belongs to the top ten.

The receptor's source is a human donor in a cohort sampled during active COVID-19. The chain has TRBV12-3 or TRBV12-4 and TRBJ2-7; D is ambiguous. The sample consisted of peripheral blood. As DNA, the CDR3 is TGTGCCAGCACCCCGGGTGGGTTCGAGCAGTACTTC. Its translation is CASTPGGFEQYF.